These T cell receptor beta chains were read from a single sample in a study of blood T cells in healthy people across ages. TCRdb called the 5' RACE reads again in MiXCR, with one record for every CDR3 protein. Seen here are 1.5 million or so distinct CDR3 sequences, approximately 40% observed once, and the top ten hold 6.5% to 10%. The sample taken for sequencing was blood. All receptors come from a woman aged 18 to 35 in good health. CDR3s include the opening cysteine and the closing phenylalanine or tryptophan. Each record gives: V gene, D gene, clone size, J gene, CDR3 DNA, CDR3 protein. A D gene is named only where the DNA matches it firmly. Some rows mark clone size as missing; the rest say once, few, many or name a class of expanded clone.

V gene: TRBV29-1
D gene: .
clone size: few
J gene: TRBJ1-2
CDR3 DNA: TGCAGCGCCCCTGTTCTCTATGGCTACACCTTC
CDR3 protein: CSAPVLYGYTF

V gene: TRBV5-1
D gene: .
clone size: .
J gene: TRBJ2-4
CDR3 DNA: TGCGCCAGCAGCCTTGGGATTTGGACAGAAGTAGCCAAAAACATTCAGTACTTC
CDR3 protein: CASSLGIWTEVAKNIQYF

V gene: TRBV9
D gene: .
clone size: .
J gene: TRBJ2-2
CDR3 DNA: TGTGCCAGCAGCCACCCCTTAGGTACAGCCACCGGGGAGCTGTTTTTT
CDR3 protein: CASSHPLGTATGELFF

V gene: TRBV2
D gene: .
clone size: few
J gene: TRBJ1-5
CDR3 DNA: TGTGCCAGCAGTGACGGATTACTTCGGCCCCAGCATTTT
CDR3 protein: CASSDGLLRPQHF

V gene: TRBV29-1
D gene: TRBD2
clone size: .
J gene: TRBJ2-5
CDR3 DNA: TGCAGCGTTGAAAGGGGGTCGGCTAGCGGGAACCAAGAGACCCAGTACTTC
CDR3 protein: CSVERGSASGNQETQYF

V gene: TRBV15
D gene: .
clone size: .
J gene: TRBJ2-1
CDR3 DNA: TGTGCCACCATAGTTAGGGGAAGCGGTCTGTTCTTC
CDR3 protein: CATIVRGSGLFF

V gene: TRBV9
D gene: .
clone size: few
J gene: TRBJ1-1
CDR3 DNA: TGTGCCAGCAGCCCATCAGGGCGTACTGAAGCTTTCTTT
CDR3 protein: CASSPSGRTEAFF

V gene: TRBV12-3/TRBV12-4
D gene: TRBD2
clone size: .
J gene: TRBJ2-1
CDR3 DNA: TGTGCCAGCAGTTTTTGGGAGGGCTTGATCAATGAGCAGTTCTTC
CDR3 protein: CASSFWEGLINEQFF

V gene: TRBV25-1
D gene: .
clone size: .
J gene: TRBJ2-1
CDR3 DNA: TGTGCCAGCAGTGTTTCCGCGGGACAAATGTTCTTC
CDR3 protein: CASSVSAGQMFF

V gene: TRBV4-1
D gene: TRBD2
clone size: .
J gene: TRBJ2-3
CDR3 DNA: TGCGCCAGCAGCCAAGATCAGGGACTAGTGAAAGATACGCAGTATTTT
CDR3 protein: CASSQDQGLVKDTQYF

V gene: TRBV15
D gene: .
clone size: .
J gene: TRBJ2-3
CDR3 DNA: TGTGCCACCAGCAGACCCTCGCTGGGCACAGATACGCAGTATTTT
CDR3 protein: CATSRPSLGTDTQYF

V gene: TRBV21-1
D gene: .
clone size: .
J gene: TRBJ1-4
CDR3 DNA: TGTGCCAGCAGCGAAGGGGACAACGCTTCTGAAAAACTGTTTTTT
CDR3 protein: CASSEGDNASEKLFF

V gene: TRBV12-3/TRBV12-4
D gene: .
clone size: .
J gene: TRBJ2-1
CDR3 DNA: TGTGCCAGCAGCCCTCACGCGACCTACAATGAGCAGTTCTTC
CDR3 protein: CASSPHATYNEQFF

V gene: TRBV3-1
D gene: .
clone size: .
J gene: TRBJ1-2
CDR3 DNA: TGTGCCAGCAGCCAAGTAGCGAGCACCACCGGTGGCTACACCTTC
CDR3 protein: CASSQVASTTGGYTF

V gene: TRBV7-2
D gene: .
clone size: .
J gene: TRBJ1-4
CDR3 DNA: TGTGCCAGCAGAGCTGGACCAAATGAAAAACTGTTTTTT
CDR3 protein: CASRAGPNEKLFF

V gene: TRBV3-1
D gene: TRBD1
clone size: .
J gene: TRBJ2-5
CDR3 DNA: TGTGCCAGCACGACAGGGGGCGTCCAAGAGACCCAGTACTTC
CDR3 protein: CASTTGGVQETQYF

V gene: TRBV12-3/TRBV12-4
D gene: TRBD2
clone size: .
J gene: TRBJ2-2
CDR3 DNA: TGTGCCAGCACCTTTGGCCTTAGTGTGCGGGGGTGGGAGCTGTTTTTT
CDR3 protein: CASTFGLSVRGWELFF

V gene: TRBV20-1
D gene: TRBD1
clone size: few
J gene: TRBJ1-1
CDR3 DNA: TGCAGTGCTAGTCAACAGGGGTTGAACACTGAAGCTTTCTTT
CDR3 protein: CSASQQGLNTEAFF

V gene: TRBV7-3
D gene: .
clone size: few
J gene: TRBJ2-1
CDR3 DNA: TGTGCCAGCAGCGAGACTAGAGGCCCGCAGTTCTTC
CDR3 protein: CASSETRGPQFF

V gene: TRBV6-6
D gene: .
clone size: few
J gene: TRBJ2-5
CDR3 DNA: TGTGCCAGCAGTTACGAGGGTGAGACCCAGTACTTC
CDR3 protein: CASSYEGETQYF

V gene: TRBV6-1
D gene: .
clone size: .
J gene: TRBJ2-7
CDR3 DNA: TGTGCCAGCAGTGAAACCTCCGGGACGGGGATTTACGAGCAGTACTTC
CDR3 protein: CASSETSGTGIYEQYF

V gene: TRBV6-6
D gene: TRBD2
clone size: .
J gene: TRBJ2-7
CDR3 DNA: TGTGCCAGCAGTTCTAAAGCGGGGACCTACGAGCAGTACTTC
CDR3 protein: CASSSKAGTYEQYF

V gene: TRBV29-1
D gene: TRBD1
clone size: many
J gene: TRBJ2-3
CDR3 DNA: TGCAGCGGTACACCGGGACAGGGGGCCACAGATACGCAGTATTTT
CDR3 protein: CSGTPGQGATDTQYF

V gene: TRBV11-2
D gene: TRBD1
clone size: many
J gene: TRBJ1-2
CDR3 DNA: TGTGCCAGCAGCTTGGGACAGGGGATTGGCTACACCTTC
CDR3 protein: CASSLGQGIGYTF

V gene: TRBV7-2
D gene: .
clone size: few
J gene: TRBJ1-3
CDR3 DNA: TGTGCCAGCAGCTTAGATCACAGCTCTGGAAACACCATATATTTT
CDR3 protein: CASSLDHSSGNTIYF